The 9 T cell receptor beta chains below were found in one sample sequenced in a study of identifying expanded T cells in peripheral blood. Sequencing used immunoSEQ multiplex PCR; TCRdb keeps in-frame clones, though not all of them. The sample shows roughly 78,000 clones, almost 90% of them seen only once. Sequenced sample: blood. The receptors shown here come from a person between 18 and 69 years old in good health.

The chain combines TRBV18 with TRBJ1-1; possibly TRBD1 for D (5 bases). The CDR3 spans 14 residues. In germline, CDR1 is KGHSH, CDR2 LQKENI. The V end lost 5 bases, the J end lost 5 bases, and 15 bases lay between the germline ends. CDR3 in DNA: TGTGCCAGCTCAAGTGACAGAAGAGGGACTGAAGCTTTCTTT. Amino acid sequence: CASSSDRRGTEAFF. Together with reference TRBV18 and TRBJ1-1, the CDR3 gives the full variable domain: NAGVMQNPRHLVRRRGQEARLRCSPMKGHSHVYWYRQLPEEGLKFMVYLQKENIIDESGMPKERFSAEFPKEGPSILRIQQVVRGDSAAYFCASSSDRRGTEAFFGQGTRLTVV.

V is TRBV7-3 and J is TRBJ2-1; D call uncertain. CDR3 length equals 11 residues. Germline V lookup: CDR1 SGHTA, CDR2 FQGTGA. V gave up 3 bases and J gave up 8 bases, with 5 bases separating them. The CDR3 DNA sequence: TGTGCCAGCAGCTTCGGCGATGAGCAGTTCTTC. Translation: CASSFGDEQFF.

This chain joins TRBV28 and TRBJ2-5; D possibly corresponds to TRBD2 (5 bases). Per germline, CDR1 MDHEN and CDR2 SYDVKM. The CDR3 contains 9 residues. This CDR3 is CAVEGTQYF. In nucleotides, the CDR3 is TGTGCTGTCGAGGGGACCCAGTACTTC.

In nucleotides, the CDR3 is TGTGCCACCGGGGCCCCGTATAGCAATCAGCCCCAGCATTTT. Its protein product is CATGAPYSNQPQHF. The chain uses TRBV5-3 and TRBJ1-5, with D possibly TRBD1 on 5 matching bases. TRBV5-3 counts as an open reading frame of uncertain function. This CDR3 region has 14 residues. The V gene lost 9 bases and the J gene lost 0 bases, with 13 bases spanning the gap.

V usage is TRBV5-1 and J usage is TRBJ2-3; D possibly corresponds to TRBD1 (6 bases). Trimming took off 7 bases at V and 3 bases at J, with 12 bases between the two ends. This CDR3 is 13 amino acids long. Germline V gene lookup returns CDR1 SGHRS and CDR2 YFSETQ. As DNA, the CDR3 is TGCGCCAGCGGCGGGCAGGGGACAGATACGCAGTATTTT. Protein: CASGGQGTDTQYF.

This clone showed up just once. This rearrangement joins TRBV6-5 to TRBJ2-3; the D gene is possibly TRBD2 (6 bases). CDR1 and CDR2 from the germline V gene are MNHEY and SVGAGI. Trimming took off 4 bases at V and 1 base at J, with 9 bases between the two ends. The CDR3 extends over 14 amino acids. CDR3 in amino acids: CASSFASGTDTQYF. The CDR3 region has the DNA TGTGCCAGCAGTTTCGCTAGCGGCACAGATACGCAGTATTTT.

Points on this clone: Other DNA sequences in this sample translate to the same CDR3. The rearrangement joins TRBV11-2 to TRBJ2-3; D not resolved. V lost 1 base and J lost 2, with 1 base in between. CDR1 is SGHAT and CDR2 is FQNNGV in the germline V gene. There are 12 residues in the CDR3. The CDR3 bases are TGTGCCAGCAGCTTAGTCACAGATACGCAGTATTTT. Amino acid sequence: CASSLVTDTQYF. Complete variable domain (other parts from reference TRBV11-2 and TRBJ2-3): EAGVAQSPRYKIIEKRQSVAFWCNPISGHATLYWYQQILGQGPKLLIQFQNNGVVDDSQLPKDRFSAERLKGVDSTLKIQPAKLEDSAVYLCASSLVTDTQYFGPGTRLTVL.

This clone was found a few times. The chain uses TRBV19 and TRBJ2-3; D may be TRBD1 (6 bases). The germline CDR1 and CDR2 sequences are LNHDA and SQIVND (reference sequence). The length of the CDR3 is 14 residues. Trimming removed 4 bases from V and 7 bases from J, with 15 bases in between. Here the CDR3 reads CASSTTLGQNTQYF. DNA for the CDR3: TGTGCCAGTAGTACTACCCTGGGACAAAATACGCAGTATTTT. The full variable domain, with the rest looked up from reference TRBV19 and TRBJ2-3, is DGGITQSPKYLFRKEGQNVTLSCEQNLNHDAMYWYRQDPGQGLRLIYYSQIVNDFQKGDIAEGYSVSREKKESFPLTVTSAQKNPTAFYLCASSTTLGQNTQYFGPGTRLTVL.

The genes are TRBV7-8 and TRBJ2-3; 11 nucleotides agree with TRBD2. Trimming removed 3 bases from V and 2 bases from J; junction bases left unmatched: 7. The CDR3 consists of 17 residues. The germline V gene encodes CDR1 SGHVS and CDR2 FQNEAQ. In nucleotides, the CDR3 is TGTGCCAGCAGCTTCGCCCCACTAGCGGGGGTCACAGATACGCAGTATTTT. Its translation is CASSFAPLAGVTDTQYF. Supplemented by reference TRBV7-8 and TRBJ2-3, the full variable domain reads GAGVSQSPRYKVAKRGQDVALRCDPISGHVSLFWYQQALGQGPEFLTYFQNEAQLDKSGLPSDRFFAERPEGSVSTLKIQRTQQEDSAVYLCASSFAPLAGVTDTQYFGPGTRLTVL.